Below, 32 T cell receptor beta chains from the same sample are listed, as sequenced in a study of T cells after posttransplantation cyclophosphamide. Repertoires were generated with immunoSEQ multiplex PCR, while TCRdb's copy carries only in-frame clones and drops some. Of about 15,000 clones in the sample, 90% to 95% are singletons; the top ten hold 0.25% to 0.3%. Cells defined as naive were viable CD3+CD4+ or CD3+CD8+ and CCR7+CD45RA+CD45RO-CD95-CD27+CD28+. The sequencing sample was made of naive CD4+ T cells sorted from blood. These receptors all come from a woman aged 45-65 years in good health and a related stem cell transplant donor.

The chain uses TRBV11-3 and TRBJ2-1; TRBD1 aligns across 9 bases. The CDR3 sequence is 15 residues long. Unmatched junction bases numbered 5, after V lost 3 bases and J lost 5 bases. Germline CDR1 SGHNT, CDR2 YENEEA. CDR3 loop: CASSFGDRADNEQFF. The CDR3 DNA follows: TGTGCCAGCAGCTTTGGGGACAGGGCCGACAATGAGCAGTTCTTC.

This rearrangement joins TRBV30 to TRBJ2-7; tentative D call: TRBD1 (6 bases). There are 14 residues in the CDR3. Germline lookup yields CDR1 GTSNPN and CDR2 SVGIG (reference sequence). Trimming took off 1 base at V and 5 bases at J, with 15 bases between the two ends. As DNA, the CDR3 is TGTGCCTGGAGTGGCCCAGGGGTTTCCCACGAGCAGTACTTC. It specifies CAWSGPGVSHEQYF.

In its sample, this clone was seen once. This chain joins TRBV10-3 and TRBJ2-7, with a tentative D call TRBD2 (8 bases). Looked up from germline, CDR1 is ENHRY and CDR2 is SYGVKD. Trimming took off 11 bases at V and 6 bases at J, with 20 bases between the two ends. The CDR3 has 13 amino acids. CDR3 in DNA: TGTGCCTCCGGGAGGGACAGTTTTTCCGAGCAGTACTTC. It yields the protein CASGRDSFSEQYF.

The chain employs TRBV5-1 and TRBJ1-2; D unresolved. The CDR3 is 14 amino acids. CDR1 is SGHRS and CDR2 is YFSETQ in the germline V gene. V was shortened by 0 bases and J by 8 bases, with 14 bases between the two germline ends. Written as DNA, the CDR3 is TGCGCCAGCAGCTTGGACGGAGCCGCTATGGGCTACACCTTC. Its translation: CASSLDGAAMGYTF.

CDR3 DNA sequence: TGTGCCAGCTCACAGGGGCGGGAGATGCCTTACGAGCAGTACTTC. Amino acid sequence: CASSQGREMPYEQYF. V and J are TRBV18 and TRBJ2-7; 7 bases are shared with TRBD2. V trimming: 4 bases; J trimming: 4 bases; junction bases outside the gene matches: 10. The CDR3 has 15 amino acids. Looked up from germline, CDR1 is KGHSH and CDR2 is LQKENI.

This rearrangement joins TRBV5-4 to TRBJ1-1; 8 bases agree with TRBD1. The CDR3 extends over 13 amino acids. V shed 3 bases, J shed 3 bases, and the junction held 1 base outside the gene matches. The germline gives CDR1 SGHNT, CDR2 YYREEE (reference sequence). CDR3 loop: CASSSDRDTEAFF. CDR3 bases: TGTGCCAGCAGCTCGGACAGGGACACTGAAGCTTTCTTT.

This clone appeared a single time. The chain couples TRBV10-1 to TRBJ1-1, with D perhaps matching TRBD1 (6 bases). V lost 8 bases, J lost 6 bases, and 10 bases lay in between. The germline CDR1 and CDR2 sequences are WNHNN and SYGVQD (reference sequence). The CDR3 has 11 residues. The CDR3 DNA reads as TGCGCCAGCCATGGGGGCGCTGAAGCTTTCTTT. This translates into CASHGGAEAFF.

The chain has TRBV7-2 and TRBJ2-1; weak D call: TRBD2 (5 bases). The CDR3 consists of 14 residues. CDR1 and CDR2 (germline): SGHTA, FQGNSA. Deletions cut 3 bases from V and 8 bases from J, with 14 bases between. The CDR3 region is CASSFVSGGYEQFF. Written as DNA, the CDR3 is TGTGCCAGCAGCTTTGTGAGCGGCGGGTATGAGCAGTTCTTC.

The CDR3 is CASSRDREETQYF. CDR3 nucleotide sequence: TGTGCCAGCAGCCGGGACAGAGAAGAGACCCAGTACTTC. J is TRBJ2-5 and V is TRBV7-2; 7 bases match TRBD1. The CDR3 runs to 13 residues. In germline, CDR1 is SGHTA, CDR2 FQGNSA. J lost 3 bases, V lost 5 bases, and 3 bases had no gene match.

This chain links TRBV18 with TRBJ2-7, with D possibly being TRBD1 (6 bases). The germline V gene has CDR1 KGHSH and CDR2 LQKENI. V was pared by 5 bases and J by 5 bases, with 13 bases between. This CDR3 spans 13 amino acids. For the CDR3, the DNA is TGTGCCAGCTCATCCACAGGGCCCCACGAGCAGTACTTC. Protein product: CASSSTGPHEQYF.

The genes are TRBV29-1 and TRBJ1-1; the D gene is possibly TRBD1 (6 bases). V gave up 5 bases and J gave up 7 bases, with 17 bases separating them. The CDR3 sequence is 13 residues long. Germline CDR1 SQVTM, CDR2 ANQGSEA. CDR3 DNA: TGCAGCGTTCTACTAAGACAGGCCGGTGAAGCTTTCTTT. Protein: CSVLLRQAGEAFF.

The chain recombines TRBV6-1 with TRBJ1-5; possibly TRBD1 for D (5 bases). The germline gives CDR1 MNHNS, CDR2 SASEGT. V was shortened by 2 bases and J by 6 bases, with 14 bases between the two germline ends. CDR3 size: 15 residues. The CDR3 is CASSEITGIGQPQHF. The CDR3 DNA sequence: TGTGCCAGCAGTGAAATTACAGGCATAGGTCAGCCCCAGCATTTT.

The chain employs TRBV5-1 and TRBJ2-2, with TRBD1 matching 9 bases. V was clipped by 2 bases and J by 0 bases; unmatched bases: 8. The germline gives CDR1 SGHRS, CDR2 YFSETQ. The CDR3 loop spans 18 amino acids. The CDR3 sequence: CASSLGRDRVPNTGELFF. The CDR3 DNA follows: TGCGCCAGCAGCTTAGGCCGGGACAGGGTCCCGAACACCGGGGAGCTGTTTTTT.

V is TRBV29-1 and J is TRBJ1-2; D is unresolved. Germline-derived CDR1 and CDR2 are SQVTM and ANQGSEA. CDR3 size: 13 residues. Trimming pared 6 bases from V and 0 bases from J, leaving 11 bases between. This chain's CDR3 is CSVGLGSNYGYTF. In DNA form, the CDR3 reads TGCAGCGTGGGCTTAGGTTCTAACTATGGCTACACCTTC.

This sequence joins TRBV6-5 and TRBJ1-5; no firm D call. The CDR3 is made up of 13 amino acids. The germline gives CDR1 MNHEY, CDR2 SVGAGI. Trimming removed 6 bases from V and 0 bases from J, with 6 bases in between. In DNA form, the CDR3 reads TGTGCCAGCAGATTAAATAGCAATCAGCCCCAGCATTTT. Protein sequence: CASRLNSNQPQHF.

The chain combines TRBV30 with TRBJ2-1; D is ambiguous. Germline assignment: CDR1 GTSNPN and CDR2 SVGIG (reference sequence). V lost 7 bases and J 0 bases, leaving 4 bases between the germline ends. This CDR3 contains 11 residues. The CDR3 DNA reads as TGTGCCTACGGCTCCTACAATGAGCAGTTCTTC. Its protein product is CAYGSYNEQFF.

This clone was detected only once. The rearrangement links TRBV2 to TRBJ2-1, with 7 bases identical to TRBD1. This CDR3 contains 12 residues. Germline CDR1 SNHLY, CDR2 FYNNEI. Trimming at V came to 8 bases and at J to 8 bases, leaving 6 bases not matched to a gene. The CDR3 region has the DNA TGTGCCAGCTGCCAACAGGGGCATGAGCAGTTCTTC. Protein: CASCQQGHEQFF.

CDR3 region: CASSLAGQDQPQHF. The CDR3 DNA reads TGTGCCAGCAGCTTAGCGGGACAAGATCAGCCCCAGCATTTT. The genes are TRBV7-2 and TRBJ1-5; possible D gene TRBD1, 6 bases. Germline loops: CDR1 SGHTA, CDR2 FQGNSA. The CDR3 extends over 14 amino acids. Trimming pared 0 bases from V and 5 bases from J, leaving 8 bases between.

V gene TRBV7-2 combines with J gene TRBJ2-2; 8 nucleotides line up with TRBD1. The trim removed 4 bases at V and 3 bases at J, leaving 7 bases unmatched. This CDR3 spans 16 amino acids. Germline CDR1 is SGHTA and CDR2 is FQGNSA. The DNA of the CDR3 is TGTGCCAGCAGCTCGACAGGGGAGCTTGACACCGGGGAGCTGTTTTTT. Its protein is CASSSTGELDTGELFF.

This sequence joins TRBV7-3 and TRBJ2-1; TRBD2 matches 11 bases. This CDR3 region has 16 residues. The trim removed 5 bases at V and 5 bases at J, leaving 8 bases unmatched. CDR1 and CDR2 (germline): SGHTA, FQGTGA. DNA of the CDR3: TGTGCCAGCAGCGCCCAACTAGCGGGAGCCCACAATGAGCAGTTCTTC. Amino acids: CASSAQLAGAHNEQFF.

The CDR3 DNA is TGTGCCAGTAGTATAAGGACCGGGACAGGGATTTACGAGCAGTACTTC. Its protein product is CASSIRTGTGIYEQYF. The chain employs TRBV19 and TRBJ2-7, with TRBD1 matching 9 bases. The CDR3 has 16 residues. V lost 2 bases and J lost 4; bases outside the gene matches: 9. Per germline, CDR1 LNHDA and CDR2 SQIVND (reference sequence). Full variable domain (missing parts from reference TRBV19 and TRBJ2-7): DGGITQSPKYLFRKEGQNVTLSCEQNLNHDAMYWYRQDPGQGLRLIYYSQIVNDFQKGDIAEGYSVSREKKESFPLTVTSAQKNPTAFYLCASSIRTGTGIYEQYFGPGTRLTVT.

This chain uses TRBV29-1 with TRBJ1-1, with D possibly being TRBD1 (5 bases). The CDR3 consists of 17 residues. The V end lost 2 bases, the J end lost 7 bases, and 26 bases lay between the germline ends. Germline-derived CDR1 and CDR2 are SQVTM and ANQGSEA. The CDR3 is CSVERKGFPRSGDEAFF. The DNA for the CDR3 is TGCAGCGTTGAAAGGAAGGGGTTTCCTCGGTCCGGTGATGAAGCTTTCTTT.

About this clone itself: Other nucleotide sequences from this sample produce the same CDR3. The V gene is TRBV7-6, the J gene TRBJ1-1, with D maybe TRBD1 (5 bases). This CDR3 has 15 residues. The V gene's germline CDR1 is SGHVS and CDR2 FNYEAQ. Trimming cost V 4 bases and J 1 base, with 13 bases left between them. CDR3 sequence: CASSYRQPPNTEAFF. The CDR3 DNA reads TGTGCCAGCAGCTACAGACAGCCCCCGAACACTGAAGCTTTCTTT.

The J gene is TRBJ2-5, the V gene TRBV5-1, with TRBD2 identical over 9 bases. Germline CDR1 and CDR2: SGHRS and YFSETQ. Trimming cost V 4 bases and J 0 bases; bases outside gene matches: 7. The CDR3 covers 16 residues. The CDR3, as DNA: TGCGCCAGCAGCGCCCGACTAGCGGAATACCAAGAGACCCAGTACTTC. As protein: CASSARLAEYQETQYF. Based on the CDR3 plus reference TRBV5-1 and TRBJ2-5, the full variable domain is KAGVTQTPRYLIKTRGQQVTLSCSPISGHRSVSWYQQTPGQGLQFLFEYFSETQRNKGNFPGRFSGRQFSNSRSEMNVSTLELGDSALYLCASSARLAEYQETQYFGPGTRLLVL.

This chain joins TRBV10-3 and TRBJ1-2; 10 bases line up with TRBD1. CDR3 length: 13 amino acids. CDR1 is ENHRY, CDR2 SYGVKD, per germline. J gave up 8 bases and V 9 bases, and 9 bases lay outside the gene matches. The CDR3 sequence: CAITGTGVTGYTF. In DNA, the CDR3 is TGTGCCATTACCGGGACAGGGGTGACCGGCTACACCTTC.

The rearrangement links TRBV6-1 to TRBJ2-7, with D possibly being TRBD1 (5 bases). Per germline, CDR1 MNHNS and CDR2 SASEGT. The CDR3 has 13 amino acids. The CDR3 region is CASTVAGSYEQYF. The CDR3 bases are TGTGCATCAACGGTAGCAGGGTCCTACGAGCAGTACTTC.

As concerns this clone: The sample has other DNA sequences that encode this CDR3 too. CDR3 residues: CSARVGDTQYF. CDR3 nucleotide sequence: TGCAGTGCTAGGGTCGGAGATACGCAGTATTTT. The genes are TRBV20-1 and TRBJ2-3; no definite D call. This CDR3 is 11 amino acids long. Trimming took 3 bases from V and 5 from J, leaving 6 bases between them. Per germline, CDR1 DFQATT and CDR2 SNEGSKA (reference sequence).

The rearrangement uses TRBV6-1 and TRBJ2-1; D is possibly TRBD2 (5 bases). Trimming pared 4 bases from V and 0 bases from J, leaving 10 bases between. The germline gives CDR1 MNHNS, CDR2 SASEGT. This CDR3 contains 15 residues. CDR3 nucleotides: TGTGCCAGCAGTGTTCGGGAAAACTCCTACAATGAGCAGTTCTTC. Protein sequence: CASSVRENSYNEQFF.

This clone was seen once. One end of the junction is discordant with germline, which a read error may explain. This chain connects TRBV5-1 to TRBJ2-6; D is possibly TRBD1 (5 bases). From germline, CDR1 is SGHRS and CDR2 YFSETQ. This CDR3 region has 21 residues. The CDR3 bases are TGCGCCAGCAGCTTGGAACGCGCTACCTTGGGATTTAGCTCTGGGGCCGACGTCCTGACTTTC. Protein: CASSLERATLGFSSGADVLTF.

CDR3 DNA: TGTGCCAGTAGTGCCTCAGCCGGGAGATGGGAGCAGTACTTC. This codes for CASSASAGRWEQYF. The chain employs TRBV19 and TRBJ2-7, with a possible D match to TRBD2 (6 bases). Germline loops: CDR1 LNHDA, CDR2 SQIVND (reference sequence). There are 14 residues in the CDR3. With 5 bases removed from V and 7 bases from J, the gap between germline ends came to 18 bases. The full variable domain, completed using reference TRBV19 and TRBJ2-7, is DGGITQSPKYLFRKEGQNVTLSCEQNLNHDAMYWYRQDPGQGLRLIYYSQIVNDFQKGDIAEGYSVSREKKESFPLTVTSAQKNPTAFYLCASSASAGRWEQYFGPGTRLTVT.

This clone was detected once. One junction end disagrees with the germline gene, perhaps due to a read error. The CDR3 reads CSGPGGAKAF. CDR3 bases: TGCAGCGGCCCAGGGGGCGCGAAGGCCTTC. The chain carries TRBV29-1 and TRBJ2-4; TRBD1 agrees at 8 bases. Germline V gene sequence: CDR1 SQVTM, CDR2 ANQGSEA. This CDR3 has 10 residues.

The table lists this clone with a count of one. The V call is TRBV5-1, the J call TRBJ2-3; 12 bases line up with TRBD2. Looked up from germline, CDR1 is SGHRS and CDR2 is YFSETQ. J was trimmed by 2 bases and V by 3 bases; bases with no gene match: 1. The CDR3 sequence is 15 residues long. Here the CDR3 DNA reads TGCGCCAGCAGCTCTAGCGGGAGGGACACAGATACGCAGTATTTT. Protein sequence: CASSSSGRDTDTQYF.